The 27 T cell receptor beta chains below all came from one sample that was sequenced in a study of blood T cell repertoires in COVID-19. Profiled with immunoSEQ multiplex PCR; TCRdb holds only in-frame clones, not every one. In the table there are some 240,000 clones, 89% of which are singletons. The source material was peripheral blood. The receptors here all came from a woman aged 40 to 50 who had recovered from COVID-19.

The CDR3 region has the DNA TGTGCCAGTAGTATAGCGGCTCTAGGGACCCAGTACTTC. Encoded protein: CASSIAALGTQYF. The chain has TRBV19 and TRBJ2-5; D is ambiguous. The CDR3 has 13 residues. Germline CDR1 is LNHDA and CDR2 is SQIVND (reference sequence). V was trimmed by 1 base and J by 7 bases, leaving 10 bases between them.

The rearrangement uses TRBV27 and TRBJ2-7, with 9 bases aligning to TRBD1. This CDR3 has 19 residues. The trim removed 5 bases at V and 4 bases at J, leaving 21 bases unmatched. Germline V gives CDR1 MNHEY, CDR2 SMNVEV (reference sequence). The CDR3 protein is CASSRTQTPGQGPFYEQYF. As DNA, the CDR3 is TGTGCCAGCAGTCGAACTCAGACCCCGGGACAGGGCCCCTTTTACGAGCAGTACTTC.

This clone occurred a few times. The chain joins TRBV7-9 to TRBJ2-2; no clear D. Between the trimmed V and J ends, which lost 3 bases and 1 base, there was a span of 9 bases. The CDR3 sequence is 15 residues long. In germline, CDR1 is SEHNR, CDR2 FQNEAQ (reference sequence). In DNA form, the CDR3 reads TGTGCCAGCAGCTTCGGGTTGGTGAACACCGGGGAGCTGTTTTTT. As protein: CASSFGLVNTGELFF.

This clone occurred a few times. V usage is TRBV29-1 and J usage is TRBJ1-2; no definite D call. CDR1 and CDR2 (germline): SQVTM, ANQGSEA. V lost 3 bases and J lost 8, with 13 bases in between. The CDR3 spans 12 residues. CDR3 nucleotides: TGCAGCGTTGAGGCGGTGGTCGGCGGCTACACCTTC. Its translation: CSVEAVVGGYTF.

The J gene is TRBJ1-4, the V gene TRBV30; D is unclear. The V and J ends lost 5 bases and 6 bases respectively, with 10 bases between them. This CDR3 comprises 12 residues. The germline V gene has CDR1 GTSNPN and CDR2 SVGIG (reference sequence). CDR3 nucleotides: TGTGCCTGGGGCAGGATGGATGAAAAACTGTTTTTT. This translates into CAWGRMDEKLFF.

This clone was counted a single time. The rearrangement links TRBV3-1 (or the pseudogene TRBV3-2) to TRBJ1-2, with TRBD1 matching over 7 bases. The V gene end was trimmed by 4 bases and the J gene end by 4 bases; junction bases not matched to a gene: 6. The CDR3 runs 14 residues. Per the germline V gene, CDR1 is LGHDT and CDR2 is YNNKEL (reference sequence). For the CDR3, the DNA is TGTGCCAGCAGCCGAGGACAGGATCTCTATGGCTACACCTTC. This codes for CASSRGQDLYGYTF.

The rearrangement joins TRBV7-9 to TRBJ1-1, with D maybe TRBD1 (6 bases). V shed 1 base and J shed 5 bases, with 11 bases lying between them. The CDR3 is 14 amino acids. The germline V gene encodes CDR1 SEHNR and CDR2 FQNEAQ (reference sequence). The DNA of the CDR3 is TGTGCCAGCAGCTTAGGTCAGGGGAAAACTGAAGCTTTCTTT. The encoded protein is CASSLGQGKTEAFF.

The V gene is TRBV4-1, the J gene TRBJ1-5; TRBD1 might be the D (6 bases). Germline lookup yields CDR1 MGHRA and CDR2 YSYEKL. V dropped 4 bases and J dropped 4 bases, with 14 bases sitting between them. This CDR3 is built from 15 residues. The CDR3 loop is CASSPLGAANQPQHF. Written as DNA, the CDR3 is TGCGCCAGCAGCCCCCTGGGGGCGGCTAATCAGCCCCAGCATTTT.

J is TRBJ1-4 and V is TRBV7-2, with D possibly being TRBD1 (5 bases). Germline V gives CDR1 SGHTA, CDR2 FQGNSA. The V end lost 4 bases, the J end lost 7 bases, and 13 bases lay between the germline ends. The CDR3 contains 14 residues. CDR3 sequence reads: CASSWGGSGEKLFF. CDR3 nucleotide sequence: TGTGCCAGCAGCTGGGGGGGATCTGGTGAAAAACTGTTTTTT.

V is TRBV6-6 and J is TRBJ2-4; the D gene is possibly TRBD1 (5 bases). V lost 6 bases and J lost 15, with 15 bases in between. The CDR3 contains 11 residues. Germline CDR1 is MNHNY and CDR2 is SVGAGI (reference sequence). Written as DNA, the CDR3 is TGTGCCAGCAGCGTTGGACAACGGGTGTACTTC. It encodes CASSVGQRVYF.

DNA for the CDR3: TGTGCCAGCAGCCAAGGACTAGCGGGAGCTTTCTTC. This sequence encodes CASSQGLAGAFF. This rearrangement joins TRBV14 to TRBJ2-1; 12 bases agree with TRBD2. Germline V CDR1 and CDR2: SGHDN, FVKESK. Trimming cost V 1 base and J 16 bases; bases outside gene matches: 2. The CDR3 consists of 12 residues.

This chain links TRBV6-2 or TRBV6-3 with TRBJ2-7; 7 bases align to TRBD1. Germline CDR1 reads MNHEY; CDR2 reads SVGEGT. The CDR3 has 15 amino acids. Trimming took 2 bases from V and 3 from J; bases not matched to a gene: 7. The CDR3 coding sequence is TGTGCCAGCAGTTACCTAGGGACAGCTCGCTACGAGCAGTACGTC. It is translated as CASSYLGTARYEQYV.

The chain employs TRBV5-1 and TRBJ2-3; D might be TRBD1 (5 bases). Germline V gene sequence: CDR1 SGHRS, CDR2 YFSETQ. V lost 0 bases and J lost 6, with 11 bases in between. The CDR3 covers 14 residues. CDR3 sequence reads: CASSLVSGSDTQYF. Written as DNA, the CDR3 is TGCGCCAGCAGCTTGGTGTCAGGGTCCGATACGCAGTATTTT.

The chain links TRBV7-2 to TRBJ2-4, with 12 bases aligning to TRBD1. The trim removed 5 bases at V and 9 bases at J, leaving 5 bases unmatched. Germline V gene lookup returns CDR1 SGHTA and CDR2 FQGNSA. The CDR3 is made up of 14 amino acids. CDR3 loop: CASSPGTGGTIQYF. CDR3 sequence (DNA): TGTGCCAGCAGCCCGGGGACAGGGGGCACCATTCAGTACTTC.

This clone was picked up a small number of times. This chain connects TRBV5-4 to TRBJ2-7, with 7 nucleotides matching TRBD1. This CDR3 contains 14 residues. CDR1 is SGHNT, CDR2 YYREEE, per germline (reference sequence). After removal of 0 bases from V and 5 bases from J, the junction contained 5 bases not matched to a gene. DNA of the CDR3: TGTGCCAGCAGCTTGGATGACAGGGACCACGAGCAGTACTTC. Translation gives CASSLDDRDHEQYF.

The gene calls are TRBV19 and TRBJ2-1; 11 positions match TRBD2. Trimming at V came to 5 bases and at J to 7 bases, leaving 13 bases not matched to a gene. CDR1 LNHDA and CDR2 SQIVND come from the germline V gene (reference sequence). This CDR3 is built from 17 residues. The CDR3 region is CASSLKGLAVLRNEQFF. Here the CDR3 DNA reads TGTGCCAGTAGTCTAAAGGGACTAGCGGTGCTAAGGAATGAGCAGTTCTTC.

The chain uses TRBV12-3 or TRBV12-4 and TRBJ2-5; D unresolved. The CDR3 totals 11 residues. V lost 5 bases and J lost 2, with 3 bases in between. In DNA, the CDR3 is TGTGCCAGCAGTCTACAAGAGACCCAGTACTTC. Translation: CASSLQETQYF.

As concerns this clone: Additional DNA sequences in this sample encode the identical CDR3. The CDR3 DNA is TGTGCCAGCAGTTTGGGGAGGAACACTGAAGCTTTCTTT. This encodes CASSLGRNTEAFF. The gene calls are TRBV28 and TRBJ1-1; D is unresolved. Germline CDR1 and CDR2: MDHEN and SYDVKM. The CDR3 sequence is 13 residues long. V gave up 3 bases and J gave up 1 base, with 6 bases separating them.

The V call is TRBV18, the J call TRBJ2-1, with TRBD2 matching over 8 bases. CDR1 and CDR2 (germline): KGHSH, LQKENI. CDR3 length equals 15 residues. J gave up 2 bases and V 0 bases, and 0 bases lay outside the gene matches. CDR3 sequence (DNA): TGTGCCAGCTCACCACCTAGCGGGACCTACAATGAGCAGTTCTTC. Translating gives CASSPPSGTYNEQFF.

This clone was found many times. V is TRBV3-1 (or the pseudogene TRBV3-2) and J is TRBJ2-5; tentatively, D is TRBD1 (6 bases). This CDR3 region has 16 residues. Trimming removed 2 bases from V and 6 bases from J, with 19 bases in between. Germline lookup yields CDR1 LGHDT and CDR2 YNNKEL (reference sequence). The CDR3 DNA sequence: TGTGCCAGCAGCCAAACCATCACAGGGTCCGAGAAGACCCAGTACTTC. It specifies CASSQTITGSEKTQYF.

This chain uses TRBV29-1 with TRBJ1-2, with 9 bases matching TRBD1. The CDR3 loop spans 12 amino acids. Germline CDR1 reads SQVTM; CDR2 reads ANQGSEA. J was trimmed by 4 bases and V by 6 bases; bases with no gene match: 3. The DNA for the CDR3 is TGCAGCGTGGGACAGGGCGGCTATGGCTACACCTTC. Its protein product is CSVGQGGYGYTF.

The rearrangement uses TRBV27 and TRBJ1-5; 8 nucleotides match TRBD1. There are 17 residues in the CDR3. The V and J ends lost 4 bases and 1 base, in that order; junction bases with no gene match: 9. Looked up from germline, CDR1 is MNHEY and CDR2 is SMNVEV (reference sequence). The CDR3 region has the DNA TGTGCCAGCAGTTCCCGGGACAGGTGGATGAGCAATCAGCCCCAGCATTTT. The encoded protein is CASSSRDRWMSNQPQHF.

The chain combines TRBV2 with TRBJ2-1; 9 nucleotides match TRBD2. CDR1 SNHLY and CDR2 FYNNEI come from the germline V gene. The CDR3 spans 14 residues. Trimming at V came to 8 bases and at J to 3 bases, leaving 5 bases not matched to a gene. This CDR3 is CASSASGVYNEQFF. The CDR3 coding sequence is TGTGCCAGCTCGGCTAGCGGGGTCTACAATGAGCAGTTCTTC. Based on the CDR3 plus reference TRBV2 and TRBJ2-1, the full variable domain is EPEVTQTPSHQVTQMGQEVILRCVPISNHLYFYWYRQILGQKVEFLVSFYNNEISEKSEIFDDQFSVERPDGSNFTLKIRSTKLEDSAMYFCASSASGVYNEQFFGPGTRLTVL.

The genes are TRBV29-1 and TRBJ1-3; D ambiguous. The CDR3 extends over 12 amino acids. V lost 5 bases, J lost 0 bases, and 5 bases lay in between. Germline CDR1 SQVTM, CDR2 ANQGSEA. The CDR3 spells CSVRGSGNTIYF. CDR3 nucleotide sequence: TGCAGCGTTCGGGGCTCTGGAAACACCATATATTTT. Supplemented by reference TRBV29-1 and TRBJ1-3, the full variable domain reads SAVISQKPSRDICQRGTSLTIQCQVDSQVTMMFWYRQQPGQSLTLIATANQGSEATYESGFVIDKFPISRPNLTFSTLTVSNMSPEDSSIYLCSVRGSGNTIYFGEGSWLTVV.

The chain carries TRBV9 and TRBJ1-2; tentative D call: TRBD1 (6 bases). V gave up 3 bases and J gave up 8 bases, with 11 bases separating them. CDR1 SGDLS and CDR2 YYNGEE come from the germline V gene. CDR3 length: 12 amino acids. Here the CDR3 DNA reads TGTGCCAGCAGCGATACAGGGTACGGCTACACCTTC. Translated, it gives CASSDTGYGYTF.

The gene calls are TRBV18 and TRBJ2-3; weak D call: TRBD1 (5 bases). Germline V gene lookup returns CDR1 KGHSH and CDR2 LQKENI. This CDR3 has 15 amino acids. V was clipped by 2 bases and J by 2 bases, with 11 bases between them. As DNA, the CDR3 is TGTGCCAGCTCACCATTTAAAGGGGACACAGATACGCAGTATTTT. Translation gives CASSPFKGDTDTQYF.

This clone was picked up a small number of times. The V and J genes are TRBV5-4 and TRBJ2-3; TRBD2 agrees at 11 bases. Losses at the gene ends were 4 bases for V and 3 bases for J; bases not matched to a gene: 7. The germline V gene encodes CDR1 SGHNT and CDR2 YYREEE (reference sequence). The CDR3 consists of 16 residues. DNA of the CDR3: TGTGCCAGCAGCAGAAAGACTAGCGGGACGACAGATACGCAGTATTTT. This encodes CASSRKTSGTTDTQYF.